These 28 T cell receptor beta chains came from one sample sequenced in a study of T cell clonality in common variable immunodeficiency. Study-level findings and limits: Fewer deletions and N-nucleotide insertions were reportedly seen in common variable immunodeficiency TCR beta sequences.

Produced via immunoSEQ multiplex PCR; TCRdb's table is partial and in-frame only. Singletons are absent from the sample, which has tens of thousands of clones. No antigen is known for these receptors. Sample: peripheral blood mononuclear cells. These receptors were obtained from a human donor with common variable immunodeficiency.

About this clone itself: The DNA ends 3 residues before the CDR3 does, and the rest of the CDR3 is filled in from the germline J gene. The J gene is TRBJ2-7, the V gene TRBV14; the D is unclear. Between the trimmed V and J ends, which lost 2 bases and 5 bases, there was a span of 13 bases. The CDR3 totals 14 residues. Germline-derived CDR1 and CDR2 are SGHDN and FVKESK. The CDR3 bases that were read are TGTGCCAGCAGCCAATTACTAACACGGGACGAG. As protein: CASSQLLTRDE. The full CDR3 is CASSQLLTRDEQYF.

There are a few counts of this clone. The missing CDR3 end, 3 residues past where the read stops, is filled in from the germline J gene. The chain couples TRBV18 to TRBJ1-6; possibly TRBD1 for D (6 bases). V was shortened by 2 bases and J by 8 bases, with 19 bases between the two germline ends. Germline-derived CDR1 and CDR2 are KGHSH and LQKENI. The CDR3 loop spans 17 amino acids. The sequenced CDR3 bases are TGTGCCAGCTCACCAAGAGGGGGGGCGCTTTTAGATTCACCC. As protein: CASSPRGGALLDSP. The CDR3 reads in full as CASSPRGGALLDSPLHF.

This clone was counted only a few times. The observed sequence ends 3 residues before the CDR3 terminus, with the missing tail filled in from the germline J gene. The chain has TRBV7-6 and TRBJ2-1, with D possibly TRBD2 on 5 matching bases. V dropped 4 bases and J dropped 0 bases, with 13 bases sitting between them. The CDR3 runs 16 residues. Per the germline V gene, CDR1 is SGHVS and CDR2 is FNYEAQ. CDR3 in amino acids: CASSSLDYLSYNEQFF. The covered CDR3 bases are TGTGCCAGCAGCTCCCTAGACTACCTCTCCTACAATGAG.

This clone occurred many times. CDR3 bases read: TGTGCCAGCAACCCTAGTCCCGGTCATAATGAG. Translated: CASNPSPGHNE. The whole CDR3 protein is CASNPSPGHNEQFF. The chain combines TRBV7-9 with TRBJ2-1; D remains unclear. The read comes to an end 3 residues before the CDR3 does, leaving the germline J gene to fill in the end. The germline V and J ends were trimmed by 7 bases and 7 bases, with 17 bases remaining between them. Germline loops: CDR1 SEHNR, CDR2 FQNEAQ (reference sequence). The CDR3 length is 14 residues.

In its sample, this clone was seen many times. With the read ending 3 residues before the CDR3 end, the germline J gene is used to fill in that end. The chain links TRBV29-1 to TRBJ1-4; no clear D. CDR3 length equals 14 residues. Per the germline V gene, CDR1 is SQVTM and CDR2 is ANQGSEA. The V end was cut by 6 bases, the J end by 4 bases, with 15 bases between. CDR3 sequence: CSVLEEPHNEKLFF. The covered CDR3 bases are TGCAGCGTCCTCGAAGAGCCCCATAATGAAAAA.

This clone has ten or more counts. The read terminates 3 residues ahead of where the CDR3 ends, so the germline J gene completes it. This chain connects TRBV6-2 or TRBV6-3 to TRBJ2-7, with TRBD2 matching 7 bases. Germline CDR1 reads MNHEY; CDR2 reads SVGEGT. The CDR3 covers 13 residues. After removal of 4 bases from V and 0 bases from J, the junction contained 0 bases not matched to a gene. The CDR3 loop reads CASSSGGSYEQYF. The CDR3 DNA, read in part, is TGTGCCAGCAGTTCGGGGGGCTCCTACGAG.

This clone was counted at least ten times. From the germline J gene comes the end of the CDR3, since the read stops 3 residues before it. This sequence joins TRBV14 and TRBJ1-2; the match to TRBD1 covers 9 bases. Trimming cost V 5 bases and J 7 bases; bases outside gene matches: 8. This CDR3 spans 14 amino acids. Germline assignment: CDR1 SGHDN and CDR2 FVKESK. The CDR3 sequence: CASSEQQGAGGYTF. Incomplete CDR3 DNA: TGTGCCAGCAGCGAACAACAGGGGGCCGGTGGC. The full variable domain, rest sourced from reference TRBV14 and TRBJ1-2, is EAGVTQFPSHSVIEKGQTVTLRCDPISGHDNLYWYRRVMGKEIKFLLHFVKESKQDESGMPNNRFLAERTGGTYSTLKVQPAELEDSGVYFCASSEQQGAGGYTFGSGTRLTVV.

This clone was recorded a few times. The CDR3 protein is CASTGTGLGETQYF. Partial CDR3 DNA: TGTGCCAGTACCGGGACAGGGCTGGGAGAGACC. The V and J genes are TRBV2 and TRBJ2-5; 9 bases align to TRBD1. Sequencing ends 3 residues short of the CDR3 end; the germline J gene provides the rest. Looked up from germline, CDR1 is SNHLY and CDR2 is FYNNEI. V lost 9 bases, J lost 4 bases, and 9 bases stayed unmatched. This CDR3 is built from 14 residues.

The CDR3 spells CASNRGDRGRNQPQHF. The sequenced CDR3 bases are TGTGCCAGCAATCGGGGGGACAGGGGTCGAAATCAGCCC. The rearrangement joins TRBV2 to TRBJ1-5; 10 bases match TRBD1. The read terminates 3 residues ahead of where the CDR3 ends, so the germline J gene completes it. The CDR3 has 16 amino acids. V lost 7 bases and J lost 4; bases outside the gene matches: 10. The V gene's germline CDR1 is SNHLY and CDR2 FYNNEI.

This clone was detected a few times. Sequencing ends 3 residues short of the CDR3 end; the germline J gene provides the rest. The chain couples TRBV6-2 or TRBV6-3 to TRBJ1-2; no firm D call. The CDR3 totals 16 residues. Trimming cost V 1 base and J 3 bases, with 15 bases left between them. Germline values: CDR1 MNHEY, CDR2 SVGEGT. CDR3 residues: CASSYLSRQLDYGYTF. The part of the CDR3 DNA that was read is TGTGCCAGCAGTTACTTATCGCGGCAATTGGACTATGGC.

A word on this clone: The read falls 3 residues short of the CDR3 end, and the missing part is taken from the germline J gene. V gene TRBV18 combines with J gene TRBJ2-7; 8 positions match TRBD1. The CDR3 covers 14 residues. Germline V gives CDR1 KGHSH, CDR2 LQKENI. The junction had 4 bases not matched to a gene; V was cut back by 4 bases and J by 2 bases. The sequenced CDR3 bases are TGTGCCAGCTCACTAGGACAGGGTCCCTACGAG. Amino acid sequence: CASSLGQGPYE. The whole CDR3 is CASSLGQGPYEQYF.

This clone was observed at least ten times. The CDR3 end is not reached by the read, which stops 3 residues before it; the germline J gene fills it in. The V gene is TRBV2, the J gene TRBJ2-5; D uncertain. Trimming left V 3 bases short and J 5 bases short, with 4 bases between. Germline loops: CDR1 SNHLY, CDR2 FYNNEI. There are 11 residues in the CDR3. The covered CDR3 bases are TGTGCCAGCAGTGAGTCGGAGACC. Protein sequence: CASSESET. The whole CDR3 reads CASSESETQYF.

This clone was counted many times. The CDR3 end lies 3 residues beyond the end of the read and is filled in from the germline J gene. The V and J genes are TRBV18 and TRBJ1-1, with TRBD1 matching over 11 bases. CDR1 is KGHSH, CDR2 LQKENI, per germline. The CDR3 spans 14 residues. Trimming at V came to 3 bases and at J to 7 bases, leaving 4 bases not matched to a gene. The part of the CDR3 DNA that was read is TGTGCCAGCTCACCGGACAGGGGGCGCTTTGAA. Residues: CASSPDRGRFE. The entire CDR3 protein is CASSPDRGRFEAFF.

To note about this clone: The missing CDR3 end, 3 residues past where the read stops, is filled in from the germline J gene. The chain combines TRBV11-3 with TRBJ2-5, with 13 bases fitting TRBD2. Trimming cost V 3 bases and J 4 bases; bases outside gene matches: 2. CDR1 is SGHNT and CDR2 is YENEEA in the germline V gene. This CDR3 spans 15 amino acids. The part of the CDR3 DNA that was read is TGTGCCAGCAGCTTTCGGACTAGCGGGGGAGAGACC. Protein: CASSFRTSGGET. The full CDR3 protein is CASSFRTSGGETQYF.

This clone was recorded a few times. The read gets to within 3 residues of the CDR3 end, and the germline J gene fills in the rest. V is TRBV2 and J is TRBJ2-7; D is perhaps TRBD2 (5 bases). V lost 6 bases and J 3 bases, leaving 12 bases between the germline ends. The CDR3 covers 13 residues. CDR1 and CDR2 (germline): SNHLY, FYNNEI. Partial CDR3 DNA: TGTGCCAGCAGGCCCGGACTGAACTACGAG. It codes for CASRPGLNYE. The whole CDR3 sequence is CASRPGLNYEQYF.

This clone has a handful of counts. Sequencing ends 3 residues short of the CDR3 end; the germline J gene provides the rest. V is TRBV20-1 and J is TRBJ1-1, with TRBD1 identical over 7 bases. This CDR3 contains 15 residues. CDR1 is DFQATT, CDR2 SNEGSKA, per germline (reference sequence). V lost 6 bases and J lost 4; bases outside the gene matches: 14. CDR3 bases read: TGCAGTGCAGATAACCGAGGGAGGGGGCTCACTGAA. This sequence encodes CSADNRGRGLTE. The complete CDR3 reads CSADNRGRGLTEAFF.

Regarding this clone: The read gets to within 3 residues of the CDR3 end, and the germline J gene fills in the rest. The chain is built from TRBV7-9 and TRBJ1-2, with D possibly being TRBD1 (6 bases). The CDR3 sequence is 14 residues long. Germline assignment: CDR1 SEHNR and CDR2 FQNEAQ (reference sequence). V lost 1 base and J lost 4, with 10 bases in between. The CDR3 loop is CASSLGQGLYGYTF. The covered CDR3 bases are TGTGCCAGCAGCTTAGGGCAGGGGCTCTATGGC.

About this clone: The DNA ends 3 residues before the CDR3 does, and the rest of the CDR3 is filled in from the germline J gene. V gene TRBV30 combines with J gene TRBJ2-3, with D possibly being TRBD1 (6 bases). The CDR3 sequence is 15 residues long. V was shortened by 0 bases and J by 4 bases, with 14 bases between the two germline ends. In germline, CDR1 is GTSNPN, CDR2 SVGIG (reference sequence). The sequenced CDR3 bases are TGTGCCTGGAGTGTAGGGGGAAGGACCCCAGATACG. It translates to CAWSVGGRTPDT. The CDR3 as a whole reads CAWSVGGRTPDTQYF.

This clone has more than one count but fewer than ten. The read terminates 3 residues ahead of where the CDR3 ends, so the germline J gene completes it. This chain uses TRBV30 with TRBJ1-4, with a weak D call TRBD1 (5 bases). The CDR3 runs to 11 residues. In germline, CDR1 is GTSNPN, CDR2 SVGIG (reference sequence). Trimming took off 2 bases at V and 8 bases at J, with 6 bases between the two ends. CDR3 protein: CAWSQGEKLFF. The CDR3 bases that were read are TGTGCCTGGAGTCAGGGAGAAAAA.

This clone appeared a few times. The CDR3 goes on 3 residues after the read ends, and that part is filled in from the germline J gene. This sequence joins TRBV19 and TRBJ2-6; a possible D gene is TRBD1 (6 bases). This CDR3 comprises 16 residues. Germline CDR1 LNHDA, CDR2 SQIVND (reference sequence). Trimming took 5 bases from V and 4 from J, leaving 15 bases between them. The sequenced CDR3 bases are TGTGCCAGTAGTGTCCAAAGGGGGAACGGGGCCAACGTC. Its translation is CASSVQRGNGANV. The CDR3 reads in full as CASSVQRGNGANVLTF.

As regards this clone: Read sequence stops 3 residues before the CDR3 end, and the germline J gene provides the missing end. This rearrangement joins TRBV7-8 to TRBJ1-2, with TRBD1 identical over 9 bases. In germline, CDR1 is SGHVS, CDR2 FQNEAQ. The CDR3 loop spans 14 amino acids. Trimming at V came to 5 bases and at J to 7 bases, leaving 8 bases not matched to a gene. Incomplete CDR3 DNA: TGTGCCAGCAGCCCAGGGCACAGGGGGCCTGGC. It specifies CASSPGHRGPG. The entire CDR3 is CASSPGHRGPGYTF.

This clone occurred many times. Here the CDR3 reads CASSPPGDRDYEQYF. The CDR3 DNA, read in part, is TGTGCCAGCTCACCACCGGGAGACAGGGACTACGAG. V usage is TRBV18 and J usage is TRBJ2-7; the match to TRBD1 covers 7 bases. The read ends 3 residues before the CDR3 terminus; that terminus is restored from the germline J gene. V was clipped by 0 bases and J by 3 bases; unmatched bases: 5. CDR1 KGHSH and CDR2 LQKENI come from the germline V gene. The CDR3 is 15 amino acids.

This clone was recorded at least ten times. The read terminates 3 residues ahead of where the CDR3 ends, so the germline J gene completes it. The rearrangement joins TRBV30 to TRBJ2-3; D not certain. Per germline, CDR1 GTSNPN and CDR2 SVGIG (reference sequence). The CDR3 consists of 14 residues. V gave up 0 bases and J gave up 0 bases, with 7 bases separating them. CDR3 sequence: CAWSVAPSTDTQYF. CDR3 DNA (partial): TGTGCCTGGAGTGTGGCCCCTAGCACAGATACG. Drawing the rest from reference TRBV30 and TRBJ2-3, the complete variable domain is SQTIHQWPATLVQPVGSPLSLECTVEGTSNPNLYWYRQAAGRGLQLLFYSVGIGQISSEVPQNLSASRPQDRQFILSSKKLLLSDSGFYLCAWSVAPSTDTQYFGPGTRLTVL.

This clone showed up just a few times. The read terminates 3 residues ahead of where the CDR3 ends, so the germline J gene completes it. This chain joins TRBV7-6 and TRBJ1-5; D is perhaps TRBD1 (6 bases). CDR1 SGHVS and CDR2 FNYEAQ come from the germline V gene. The CDR3 extends over 15 amino acids. V was pared by 1 base and J by 4 bases, with 11 bases between. CDR3 DNA, as far as it was read: TGTGCCAGCAGCTTAGAAGACAGGCCGAATCAGCCC. Amino acid sequence: CASSLEDRPNQP. The CDR3, in full, reads CASSLEDRPNQPQHF.

The table lists this clone with many counts. The read ends 3 residues early relative to the CDR3; the germline J gene fills the gap. The V gene is TRBV30, the J gene TRBJ2-3; 7 nucleotides align to TRBD2. J lost 0 bases, V lost 0 bases, and 6 bases had no gene match. CDR1 is GTSNPN, CDR2 SVGIG, per germline (reference sequence). The CDR3 has 16 amino acids. CDR3 sequence reads: CAWSVLSGSSTDTQYF. CDR3 bases read: TGTGCCTGGAGTGTACTTAGCGGGTCGAGCACAGATACG.

Note on this clone: The CDR3 goes on 3 residues after the read ends, and that part is filled in from the germline J gene. The J gene is TRBJ1-4, the V gene TRBV19, with TRBD1 matching 7 bases. Trimming cost V 2 bases and J 8 bases; bases outside gene matches: 20. The CDR3 is 19 residues long. Per the germline V gene, CDR1 is LNHDA and CDR2 is SQIVND (reference sequence). CDR3 sequence: CASSISVPRTGTDYEKLFF. Partial CDR3 DNA: TGTGCCAGTAGTATATCTGTTCCGCGAACCGGGACAGATTACGAAAAA.

About this clone: The missing CDR3 end, 3 residues past where the read stops, is filled in from the germline J gene. The chain recombines TRBV7-9 with TRBJ2-7, with 7 bases that match TRBD2. The CDR3 totals 14 residues. Trimming took 1 base from V and 5 from J; bases not matched to a gene: 5. Germline V gene data show CDR1 as SEHNR and CDR2 as FQNEAQ (reference sequence). CDR3 DNA, as far as it was read: TGTGCCAGCAGCTTAGGCCCGGGGAGGGACGAG. Its translation is CASSLGPGRDE. The entire CDR3 sequence reads CASSLGPGRDEQYF.

In its sample, this clone was seen a few times. The missing CDR3 end, 3 residues past where the read stops, is filled in from the germline J gene. The V gene is TRBV7-9, the J gene TRBJ1-2, with D possibly being TRBD1 (5 bases). Germline lookup yields CDR1 SEHNR and CDR2 FQNEAQ (reference sequence). The CDR3 has 14 amino acids. CDR3 protein: CASSFGGRVWGYTF. The sequenced part of the CDR3 DNA is TGTGCCAGCAGCTTCGGGGGGAGAGTGTGGGGC.